These 15 T cell receptor beta chains were sequenced from one sample in a study of blood T cell repertoires in COVID-19. Sequencing used immunoSEQ multiplex PCR; TCRdb keeps in-frame clones, though not all of them. The table has over 350,000 clones, 87% seen once. The sequenced sample consisted of PBMCs or T cells enriched from blood (not recorded which). The receptor set was obtained from a woman in her 50s who had recovered from COVID-19.

The rearrangement links TRBV5-4 to TRBJ2-7, with TRBD1 matching 9 bases. This CDR3 comprises 14 residues. The V segment lost 3 bases and the J segment 3 bases; nucleotides outside the gene matches: 4. CDR1 SGHNT and CDR2 YYREEE come from the germline V gene (reference sequence). The CDR3 DNA follows: TGTGCCAGCAGCTCGGGACAGGGAAACTACGAGCAGTACTTC. It is translated as CASSSGQGNYEQYF.

This clone was picked up a small number of times. The V call is TRBV4-2, the J call TRBJ2-2, with 9 bases that match TRBD2. This CDR3 spans 16 amino acids. V dropped 1 base and J dropped 6; count of bases not matched to a gene: 6. Germline CDR1 and CDR2: LGHNA and YNFKEQ. CDR3 region: CASSQAAGGLAGELFF. For the CDR3, the DNA is TGTGCCAGCAGCCAAGCAGCGGGGGGTCTCGCCGGGGAGCTGTTTTTT.

The rearrangement links TRBV6-5 to TRBJ2-3; no clear D gene. CDR1 is MNHEY and CDR2 is SVGAGI in the germline V gene. V was shortened by 7 bases and J by 6 bases, with 8 bases between the two germline ends. The CDR3 spans 11 residues. The CDR3 bases are TGTGCCAGCACCCCCGGGGATACGCAGTATTTT. Translated: CASTPGDTQYF.

This chain connects TRBV20-1 to TRBJ1-2; 7 nucleotides line up with TRBD1. After removal of 3 bases from V and 8 bases from J, the junction contained 3 bases not matched to a gene. The CDR3 length is 11 residues. Looked up from germline, CDR1 is DFQATT and CDR2 is SNEGSKA (reference sequence). The CDR3 sequence is CSARRGPGYTF. The CDR3 bases are TGCAGTGCTAGGAGGGGGCCCGGCTACACCTTC.

The chain carries TRBV3-1 (or the pseudogene TRBV3-2) and TRBJ2-2; 8 bases agree with TRBD2. The V gene's germline CDR1 is LGHDT and CDR2 YNNKEL (reference sequence). Trimming at V came to 3 bases and at J to 7 bases, leaving 7 bases not matched to a gene. This CDR3 contains 15 residues. The CDR3 spells CASSHPRGAGGELFF. CDR3 sequence (DNA): TGTGCCAGCAGCCATCCGCGGGGGGCCGGCGGGGAGCTGTTTTTT.

The chain is built from TRBV28 and TRBJ2-7, with D uncertain. V gave up 7 bases and J gave up 2 bases, with 15 bases separating them. Per germline, CDR1 MDHEN and CDR2 SYDVKM. The CDR3 totals 14 residues. DNA of the CDR3: TGTGCCAGCACCCCGGTCGCGGCCACCTACGAGCAGTACTTC. Protein: CASTPVAATYEQYF. The entire variable domain, with the rest obtained from reference TRBV28 and TRBJ2-7, is as follows: DVKVTQSSRYLVKRTGEKVFLECVQDMDHENMFWYRQDPGLGLRLIYFSYDVKMKEKGDIPEGYSVSREKKERFSLILESASTNQTSMYLCASTPVAATYEQYFGPGTRLTVT.

The chain couples TRBV7-2 to TRBJ1-1, with D perhaps TRBD1 (5 bases). Germline V gene lookup returns CDR1 SGHTA and CDR2 FQGNSA. Trimming took 7 bases from V and 0 from J, leaving 18 bases between them. The CDR3 contains 16 residues. This CDR3 is CASTILGGSMNTEAFF. CDR3 sequence (DNA): TGTGCCAGCACCATCCTGGGGGGATCAATGAACACTGAAGCTTTCTTT.

This chain links TRBV11-1 with TRBJ2-7; D ambiguous. The CDR3 is 11 amino acids. Trimming took off 5 bases at V and 3 bases at J, with 5 bases between the two ends. Per germline, CDR1 SGHAT and CDR2 FQDESV (reference sequence). The CDR3 loop reads CASSHNYEQYF. CDR3 bases: TGTGCCAGCAGCCACAACTACGAGCAGTACTTC. The full variable domain, rest sourced from reference TRBV11-1 and TRBJ2-7, is EAEVAQSPRYKITEKSQAVAFWCDPISGHATLYWYRQILGQGPELLVQFQDESVVDDSQLPKDRFSAERLKGVDSTLKIQPAELGDSAMYLCASSHNYEQYFGPGTRLTVT.

The rearrangement uses TRBV7-3 and TRBJ2-1, with 7 bases identical to TRBD1. The CDR3 is 13 residues long. Germline V lookup: CDR1 SGHTA, CDR2 FQGTGA. The V segment lost 5 bases and the J segment 7 bases; nucleotides outside the gene matches: 5. The CDR3 region is CASSLDRENEQFF. CDR3 nucleotide sequence: TGTGCCAGCAGCCTAGACAGGGAAAATGAGCAGTTCTTC.

The chain carries TRBV9 and TRBJ1-1; no clear D gene. The CDR3 consists of 15 residues. Germline V gene sequence: CDR1 SGDLS, CDR2 YYNGEE. V was cut by 0 bases and J by 7 bases, with 16 bases left in between. The DNA for the CDR3 is TGTGCCAGCAGCGTAGAGGGAGGTGGATTGGGTGAAGCTTTCTTT. Its translation is CASSVEGGGLGEAFF.

This sequence joins TRBV4-1 and TRBJ1-1; tentatively, D is TRBD1 (5 bases). V was pared by 0 bases and J by 3 bases, with 11 bases between. The CDR3 has 15 amino acids. Germline values: CDR1 MGHRA, CDR2 YSYEKL. The CDR3, as DNA: TGCGCCAGCAGCCAAGATCGGGGGGAGTACACTGAAGCTTTCTTT. Translation: CASSQDRGEYTEAFF.

Concerning this clone: An end of the junction does not agree with germline; a read error may underlie this. The chain carries TRBV7-7 and TRBJ2-5; the match to TRBD1 covers 8 bases. Germline CDR1 and CDR2: SSHAT and FNYEAQ (reference sequence). The CDR3 has 16 amino acids. The CDR3 is CASSPRQGFLQETQYF. Written as DNA, the CDR3 is TGTGCTAGCAGCCCCCGACAGGGGTTCTTGCAAGAGACCCAGTACTTC.

CDR3 nucleotide sequence: TGCGCCAGCAGTCCGGACAGTCATAGCAATCAGCCCCAGCATTTT. Translated: CASSPDSHSNQPQHF. This chain uses TRBV5-1 with TRBJ1-5; a weak D match, TRBD1 (6 bases). V lost 5 bases to trimming and J lost 0 bases, with 12 bases between them. CDR1 SGHRS and CDR2 YFSETQ come from the germline V gene. The CDR3 has 15 residues.

The V and J genes are TRBV12-3 or TRBV12-4 and TRBJ1-1; D call uncertain. Trimming left V 1 base short and J 7 bases short, with 10 bases between. The CDR3 totals 13 residues. The CDR3 here is CASSLEVQFEAFF. The CDR3 DNA follows: TGTGCCAGCAGTTTAGAAGTCCAGTTTGAAGCTTTCTTT.

This clone was found once. The chain uses TRBV2 and TRBJ2-1, with D uncertain. Looked up from germline, CDR1 is SNHLY and CDR2 is FYNNEI. This CDR3 comprises 8 residues. Trimming shortened V by 7 bases and J by 11 bases, and 3 bases separated the two germline ends. The CDR3 DNA follows: TGTGCCAGCACTCAGCAGTTCTTC. Protein product: CASTQQFF.